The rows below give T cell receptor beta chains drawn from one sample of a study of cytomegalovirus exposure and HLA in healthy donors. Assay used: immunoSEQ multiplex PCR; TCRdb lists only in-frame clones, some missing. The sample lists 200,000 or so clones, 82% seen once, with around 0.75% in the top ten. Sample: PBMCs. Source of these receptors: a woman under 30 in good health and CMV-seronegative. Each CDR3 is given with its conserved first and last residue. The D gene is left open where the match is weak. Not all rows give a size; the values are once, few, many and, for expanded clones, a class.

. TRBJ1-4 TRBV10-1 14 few CASSESPGKEKLFF TGCGCCAGCAGTGAGTCCCCAGGGAAGGAAAAACTGTTTTTT
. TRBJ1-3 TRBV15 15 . CATSRDQGKGNTIYF TGTGCCACCAGCAGAGATCAGGGCAAGGGGAACACCATATATTTT
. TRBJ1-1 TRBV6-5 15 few CASSYSTGIQTEAFF TGTGCCAGCAGTTACTCGACGGGAATCCAGACTGAAGCTTTCTTT
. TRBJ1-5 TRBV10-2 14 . CASSESTYSQPQHF TGCGCCAGCAGTGAGTCGACTTATAGTCAGCCCCAGCATTTT
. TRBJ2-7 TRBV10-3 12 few CAIMGSSYEQYF TGTGCCATCATGGGGAGCTCCTACGAGCAGTACTTC
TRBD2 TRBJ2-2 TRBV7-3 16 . CASSPGLAGVTGELFF TGTGCCAGCAGCCCTGGACTAGCGGGAGTCACCGGGGAGCTGTTTTTT
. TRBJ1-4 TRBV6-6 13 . CASSYGAKEKLFF TGTGCCAGCAGTTACGGGGCCAAAGAAAAACTGTTTTTT
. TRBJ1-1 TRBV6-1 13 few CASSTYSNTEAFF TGTGCCAGCAGTACCTACAGCAACACTGAAGCTTTCTTT
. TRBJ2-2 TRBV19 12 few CASRIGLGELFF TGTGCCAGCCGTATAGGGCTCGGGGAGCTGTTTTTT
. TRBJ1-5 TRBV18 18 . CASSPRGGSPGGNQPQHF TGTGCCAGCTCACCACGGGGAGGGAGCCCCGGGGGCAATCAGCCCCAGCATTTT
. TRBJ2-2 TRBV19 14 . CASRSGANTGELFF TGTGCCAGTAGGTCGGGGGCGAACACCGGGGAGCTGTTTTTT
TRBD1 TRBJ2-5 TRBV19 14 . CASTGTALKETQYF TGTGCCAGTACCGGGACAGCTCTCAAAGAGACCCAGTACTTC
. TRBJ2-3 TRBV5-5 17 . CASSLGLSGTSQDTQYF TGTGCCAGCAGCTTGGGACTTAGCGGAACTTCCCAAGATACGCAGTATTTT
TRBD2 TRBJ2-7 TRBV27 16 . CASSLSMASGAYEQYF TGTGCCAGCAGTTTATCGATGGCTAGCGGGGCCTACGAGCAGTACTTC
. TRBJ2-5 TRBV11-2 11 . CASSLQETQYF TGTGCCAGCAGCCTACAAGAGACCCAGTACTTC
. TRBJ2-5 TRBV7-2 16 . CASSPRGDGIQETQYF TGTGCCAGCAGCCCCAGGGGGGATGGGATTCAAGAGACCCAGTACTTC
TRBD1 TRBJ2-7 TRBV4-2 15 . CASSQEGQGTYEQYF TGTGCCAGCAGCCAGGAGGGACAGGGAACCTACGAGCAGTACTTC
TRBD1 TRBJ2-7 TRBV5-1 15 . CASSLVGQGAPAQYF TGCGCCAGCAGCTTGGTAGGACAGGGGGCCCCCGCGCAGTACTTC
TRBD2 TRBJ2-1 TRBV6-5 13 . CASSKAGSVEQFF TGTGCCAGCAGTAAAGCGGGATCGGTTGAGCAGTTCTTC
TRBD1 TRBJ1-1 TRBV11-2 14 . CASSLRDRETEAFF TGTGCCAGCAGCTTGAGGGACAGGGAGACTGAAGCTTTCTTT
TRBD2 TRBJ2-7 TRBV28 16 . CASSPMRGLAGVEQYF TGTGCCAGCAGTCCGATGAGGGGACTAGCGGGAGTGGAGCAGTACTTC
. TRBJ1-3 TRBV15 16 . CATSRDPDSSGNTIYF TGTGCCACCAGCAGAGATCCCGACAGCTCTGGAAACACCATATATTTT
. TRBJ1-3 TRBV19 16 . CASSPQGRTLGNTIYF TGTGCCAGTAGTCCCCAAGGCAGGACACTCGGAAACACCATATATTTT
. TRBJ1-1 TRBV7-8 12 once CASKGQGTEAFF TGTGCCAGCAAGGGGCAGGGCACTGAAGCTTTCTTT
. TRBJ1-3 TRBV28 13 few CASRAHSGNTIYF TGTGCCAGCAGGGCCCACTCTGGAAACACCATATATTTT
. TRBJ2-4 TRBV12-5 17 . CASGQMDPGGAKNIQYF TGTGCTAGTGGTCAAATGGACCCCGGAGGAGCCAAAAACATTCAGTACTTC
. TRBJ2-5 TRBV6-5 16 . CASSYSGGGGTGAQYF TGTGCCAGCAGTTACTCGGGCGGGGGGGGGACAGGGGCCCAGTACTTC
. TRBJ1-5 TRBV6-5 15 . CASSYSAQGNQPQHF TGTGCCAGCAGTTACTCAGCCCAGGGTAATCAGCCCCAGCATTTT
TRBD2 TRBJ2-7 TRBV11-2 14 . CASSLTGLAVEQYF TGTGCCAGCAGCTTAACAGGACTAGCGGTCGAGCAGTACTTC
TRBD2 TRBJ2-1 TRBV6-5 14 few CASSPSGTGGEQFF TGTGCCAGCAGTCCTAGCGGGACTGGAGGTGAGCAGTTCTTC
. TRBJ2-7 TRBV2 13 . CASSEWVRGEQYF TGTGCCAGCAGTGAGTGGGTACGGGGCGAGCAGTACTTC
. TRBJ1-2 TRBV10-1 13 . CASSESTAYGYTF TGCGCCAGCAGTGAGTCGACAGCCTATGGCTACACCTTC
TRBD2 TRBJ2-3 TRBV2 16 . CASSGRAGGNTDTQYF TGTGCCAGCAGTGGTCGAGCGGGGGGGAATACAGATACGCAGTATTTT
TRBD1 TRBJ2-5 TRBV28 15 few CASSLLGTGLETQYF TGTGCCAGCAGTCTCCTCGGGACAGGGTTGGAGACCCAGTACTTC
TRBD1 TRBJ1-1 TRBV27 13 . CASSSIGDRGALF TGTGCCAGCAGTTCCATAGGGGACAGGGGGGCTCTCTTT
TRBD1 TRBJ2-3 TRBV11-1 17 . CASSFRYTRTGPYTQYF TGTGCCAGCAGCTTCCGTTACACTAGGACAGGTCCGTATACGCAGTATTTT
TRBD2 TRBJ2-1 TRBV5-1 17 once CASSFAFSTSGQAEQFF TGCGCCAGCAGCTTCGCGTTCTCAACTAGCGGGCAAGCTGAGCAGTTCTTC
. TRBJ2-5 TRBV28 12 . CASIGDRETQYF TGTGCCAGCATTGGTGATCGGGAGACCCAGTACTTC
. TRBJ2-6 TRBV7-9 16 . CSSSLPGSSGANVLTF TGTTCCAGCAGCTTACCGGGGAGCTCTGGGGCCAACGTCCTGACTTTC
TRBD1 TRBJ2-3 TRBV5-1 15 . CASMVRQGGTDTQYF TGCGCCAGCATGGTTCGACAGGGAGGCACAGATACGCAGTATTTT
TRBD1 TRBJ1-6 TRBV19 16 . CASSMRGTGNNSPLHF TGTGCCAGTAGTATGAGGGGGACAGGCAATAATTCACCCCTCCACTTT
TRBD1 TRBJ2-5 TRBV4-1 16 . CASSQDGSQGLETQYF TGCGCCAGCAGCCAAGATGGCTCACAGGGGTTGGAGACCCAGTACTTC
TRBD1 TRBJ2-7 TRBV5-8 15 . CASSLGTGSGYEQYF TGTGCCAGCAGCTTGGGGACAGGGTCGGGCTACGAGCAGTACTTC
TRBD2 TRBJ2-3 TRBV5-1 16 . CASSTTSGRDGDTQYF TGCGCCAGCAGCACGACTAGCGGGAGGGATGGAGATACGCAGTATTTT
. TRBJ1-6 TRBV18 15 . CASSPQSSRNSPLHF TGTGCCAGCTCACCACAATCCAGCAGGAATTCACCCCTCCACTTT
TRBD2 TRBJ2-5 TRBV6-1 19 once CASSEGGRLAGRPGETQYF TGTGCCAGCAGTGAAGGAGGGAGACTAGCGGGGCGCCCCGGGGAGACCCAGTACTTC
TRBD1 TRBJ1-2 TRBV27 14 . CASRSSGQVYGYTF TGTGCCAGCAGGTCCTCGGGACAGGTCTATGGCTACACCTTC
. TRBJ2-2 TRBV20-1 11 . CSAQDTGELFF TGCAGTGCCCAGGACACCGGGGAGCTGTTTTTT
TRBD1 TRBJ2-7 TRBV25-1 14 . CASSETGLTYEQYF TGTGCCAGCAGTGAGACAGGGCTTACCTACGAGCAGTACTTC
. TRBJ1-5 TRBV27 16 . CASSPDWGRNNQPQHF TGTGCCAGCAGTCCCGATTGGGGGCGGAACAATCAGCCCCAGCATTTT
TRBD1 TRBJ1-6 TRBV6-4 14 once CASSAGQYNSPLHF TGTGCCAGCAGTGCGGGACAGTATAATTCACCCCTCCACTTT
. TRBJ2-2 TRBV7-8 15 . CASSQSGALSGELFF TGTGCCAGCAGCCAGAGCGGAGCCCTGAGCGGGGAGCTGTTTTTT
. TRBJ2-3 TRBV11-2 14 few CASSFRQKPDTQYF TGTGCCAGCAGCTTCCGACAGAAACCAGATACGCAGTATTTT
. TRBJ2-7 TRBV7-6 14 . CASSSGGGRYEQYF TGTGCCAGCAGCAGTGGGGGGGGCCGGTACGAGCAGTACTTC
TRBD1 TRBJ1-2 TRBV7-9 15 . CASSSGGQGIYGYTF TGTGCCAGCAGCTCCGGGGGACAGGGCATCTATGGCTACACCTTC
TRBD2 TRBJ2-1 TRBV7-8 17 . CASSLGLGRGGGSEQFF TGTGCCAGCAGCTTGGGATTAGGCCGGGGGGGAGGTAGTGAGCAGTTCTTC
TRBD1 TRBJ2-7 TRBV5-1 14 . CASSFPDRGGEQYF TGCGCCAGCAGCTTTCCAGACAGGGGGGGCGAGCAGTACTTC